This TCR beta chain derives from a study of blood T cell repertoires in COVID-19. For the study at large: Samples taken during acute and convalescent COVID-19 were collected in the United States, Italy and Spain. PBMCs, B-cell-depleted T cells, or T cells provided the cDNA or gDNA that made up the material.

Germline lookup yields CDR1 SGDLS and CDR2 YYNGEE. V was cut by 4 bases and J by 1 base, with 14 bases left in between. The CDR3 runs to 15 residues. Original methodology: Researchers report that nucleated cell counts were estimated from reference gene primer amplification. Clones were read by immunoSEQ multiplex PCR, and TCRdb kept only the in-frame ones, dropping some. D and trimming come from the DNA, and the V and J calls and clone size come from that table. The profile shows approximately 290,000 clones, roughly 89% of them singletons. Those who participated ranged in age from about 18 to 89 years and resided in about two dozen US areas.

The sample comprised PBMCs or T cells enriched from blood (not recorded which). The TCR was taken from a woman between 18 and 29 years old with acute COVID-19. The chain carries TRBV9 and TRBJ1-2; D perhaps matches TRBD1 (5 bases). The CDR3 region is CASSPSGGDNYGYTF. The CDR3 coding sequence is TGTGCCAGCAGCCCCTCGGGAGGGGATAACTATGGCTACACCTTC.